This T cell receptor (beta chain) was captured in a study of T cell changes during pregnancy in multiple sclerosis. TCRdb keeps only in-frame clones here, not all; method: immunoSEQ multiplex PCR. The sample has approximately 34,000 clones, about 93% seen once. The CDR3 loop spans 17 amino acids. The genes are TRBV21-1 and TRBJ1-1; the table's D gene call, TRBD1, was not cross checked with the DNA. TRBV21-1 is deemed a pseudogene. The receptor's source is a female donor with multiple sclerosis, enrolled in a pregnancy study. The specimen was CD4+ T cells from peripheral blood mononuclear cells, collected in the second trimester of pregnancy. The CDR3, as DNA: TGTGCCAGCAGCCACCGGACAGGGAACGGGAGGAACACTGAAGCTTTCTTT. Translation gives CASSHRTGNGRNTEAFF.